This T cell receptor beta chain comes out of a study of CD8 T cells in Susac syndrome. Trimming cost V 0 bases and J 5 bases; bases outside gene matches: 9. This CDR3 has 15 amino acids. Germline V gene sequence: CDR1 DFQATT, CDR2 SNEGSKA (reference sequence). Negative isolation was applied to CD8+ and CD4+ T cells, and FACS enrichment was applied to TEMRA cells. Notes on the study in general: As acknowledged by the study, its TCR sequencing and HLA analysis included a relatively small number of individuals. The total CD8+ repertoires yielded 15 to 20 Susac-specific public clones and the CD8+ TEMRA repertoires yielded five. Peak Susac CD8+ clonal expansion was seen in TEMRA cells and active patients.

Of note for this clonotype: Its matching antigen is unknown.

With random hexamers, 0.5 to 1 ug RNA was reverse transcribed. MiXCR, run by TCRdb on the immunoSEQ multiplex PCR reads, gives a single entry per CDR3 protein. This sample has some 97,000 distinct CDR3 sequences; 95% occur once, and the top ten carry 0.3% to 0.35%. The sequenced sample was CD8+ T cells from PBMCs. The chain employs TRBV20-1 and TRBJ2-5; 7 positions match TRBD2. The sequence was collected from a human donor with Susac syndrome. CDR3 bases: TGCAGTGCTAGAGATCAGGATTGGGACTATGAGACCCAGTACTTC. Residues: CSARDQDWDYETQYF.